This T cell receptor (beta chain) originates from a study of shared clonotypes between healthy human individuals. CD4+ cells yielded CD45RA+ naive and CD45RA-negative memory subsets. Clones were sequenced by immunoSEQ multiplex PCR, and TCRdb holds only the in-frame ones, with some missing. The sample records about 2.4 million clones, approximately 92% being singletons. The CDR3 extends over 14 amino acids. The germline V gene has CDR1 MDHEN and CDR2 SYDVKM. Between the trimmed V and J ends, which lost 3 bases and 4 bases, there was a span of 13 bases. The chain employs TRBV28 and TRBJ2-7, with D possibly being TRBD1 (7 bases). The receptor was derived from a man aged 18 to 29 in good health. The sequencing sample was made of naive CD4+ T cells sorted from blood. Subset given: CD45RA+ positively selected. This CDR3 reads CASSLEGATYEQYF. CDR3 DNA sequence: TGTGCCAGCAGTTTGGAGGGGGCGACGTACGAGCAGTACTTC.